The 6 T cell receptor gamma chains listed next were all sequenced from one sample in a study of γδ T cells in repeated Plasmodium falciparum infection. Flow sorting of PBMC yielded separate Vgamma9/Vdelta2+ and Vdelta2-negative gammadelta T cell populations for bulk repertoire analysis. TCRdb reanalysed the multiplex PCR reads with CATT. The sample consists of roughly 27,000 gamma-chain clones, about 3% of them appearing once. Sequenced: gamma-delta T cells from blood. These receptors originate from a pool of human donors (malaria-infected and uninfected, not separated).

In this sample, this clone turned up a few times. The translation of this DNA and the TCRdb protein of a much larger clone differ at residue 11, probably owing to a read error; the protein shown here is translated from the DNA. The chain couples TRGV9 to TRGJP1. Assignment of the J gene here rests on matching the DNA to germline, because TCRdb gives none. Germline V lookup: CDR1 GITISATS, CDR2 ISYDGTV (reference sequence). The trim removed 0 bases at V and 1 base at J, leaving 14 bases unmatched. The CDR3 contains 19 residues. The CDR3, as DNA: TGTGCCTTGTGGGAGGTGCTGGATGGGGATGGTACCACTGGTTGGTTCAAGATATTT. It encodes CALWEVLDGDGTTGWFKIF.

This clone came up many times. A read error likely explains why the TCRdb protein, taken from a much larger clone, differs from this DNA's translation at residue 3; the protein shown is translated from the DNA. CDR3: CAAWDGPYKKLF. CDR3 nucleotide sequence: TGTGCCGCCTGGGACGGGCCTTATAAGAAACTCTTT. The chain combines TRGV2 with TRGJ1 or TRGJ2. CDR1 EGSNGY and CDR2 YDSYNSKV come from the germline V gene. The CDR3 runs to 12 residues.

This clone came up many times. The TCRdb protein comes from a much larger clone and disagrees with this DNA's translation at residue 2, likely due to a read error; the protein given here is derived from the DNA. As DNA, the CDR3 is TGTACCACCTGGGACAGGAACTATTATAAGAAACTCTTT. Translation gives CTTWDRNYYKKLF. V usage is TRGV5 and J usage is TRGJ1 or TRGJ2. TCRdb lists no J gene, so it was determined here by aligning the DNA to germline. Germline lookup yields CDR1 VINAFY and CDR2 YDVSNSKD. The CDR3 has 13 amino acids.

This clone occurred many times. The protein that TCRdb holds for this DNA derives from a much larger clone and differs from the translated DNA at residue 6, which likely indicates a read error; the protein shown here is translated from the DNA. The rearrangement uses TRGV9 and TRGJ1 or TRGJ2. TCRdb does not report a J gene; here it was assigned by matching the DNA to germline references. CDR3 length equals 14 residues. In germline, CDR1 is GITISATS, CDR2 ISYDGTV (reference sequence). V gave up 3 bases and J gave up 10 bases; unmatched junction bases: 15. The CDR3 is CALWEISPRRKKLF. CDR3 DNA: TGTGCCTTGTGGGAGATATCTCCTCGGCGAAAGAAACTCTTT.

This clone has more than one count but fewer than ten. TCRdb pairs this DNA with a much larger clone's protein that differs at residue 12, likely a read error; the protein shown was translated from the DNA. The chain links TRGV9 to TRGJP. The J gene was not available in TCRdb and was assigned here by matching the DNA to germline segments. The CDR3 totals 17 residues. CDR1 is GITISATS, CDR2 ISYDGTV, per germline (reference sequence). In DNA form, the CDR3 reads TGTGCCTTGTGGGAGGCGTTGGGAGAGTTGGGCGAAAAAATCAAGGTATTT. Residues: CALWEALGELGEKIKVF.

This clone was detected many times. The protein held in TCRdb is that of a much larger clone and does not match this DNA's translation at residue 4, likely because of a read error; the protein shown is translated from the DNA. The chain uses TRGV9 and TRGJ1 or TRGJ2. The CDR3 is 14 residues long. Germline V lookup: CDR1 GITISATS, CDR2 ISYDGTV (reference sequence). CDR3 sequence (DNA): TGTGCCTTGCGGGAGGTGCTACCGAATTATAAGAAACTCTTT. Its translation: CALREVLPNYKKLF.